This T cell receptor (beta chain) was documented in a study of shared clonotypes between healthy human individuals. The overall study: Donors, aged 18 to 49, were a couple of women and three men. Overall study results and limits: Among the subsets, naive ones generally showed larger estimated richness than memory ones.

On sorted subsets, replicate PCRs used approximately 190 ng DNA, or 30,000 or so T cell genomes. Here immunoSEQ multiplex PCR was the method, and the copy in TCRdb shows in-frame clones only, minus some. Counted here are a few hundred thousand clones, 65% to 70% occurring once; the ten biggest clones make up approximately 12%. This CDR3 is 13 amino acids long. Germline-derived CDR1 and CDR2 are SGHTA and FQGNSA. V lost 8 bases and J lost 0, with 8 bases in between. Remarks on this clone: Its antigen is unknown.

The source is a man aged 25-40 years in good health. Specimen: memory CD4+ T cells sorted from blood. The sample's subset: CD45RA-negative fraction. The chain joins TRBV7-2 to TRBJ1-5; D not resolved. CDR3 coding DNA: TGTGCCAGCCGAGGGCTTAGCAATCAGCCCCAGCATTTT. Amino acids: CASRGLSNQPQHF.